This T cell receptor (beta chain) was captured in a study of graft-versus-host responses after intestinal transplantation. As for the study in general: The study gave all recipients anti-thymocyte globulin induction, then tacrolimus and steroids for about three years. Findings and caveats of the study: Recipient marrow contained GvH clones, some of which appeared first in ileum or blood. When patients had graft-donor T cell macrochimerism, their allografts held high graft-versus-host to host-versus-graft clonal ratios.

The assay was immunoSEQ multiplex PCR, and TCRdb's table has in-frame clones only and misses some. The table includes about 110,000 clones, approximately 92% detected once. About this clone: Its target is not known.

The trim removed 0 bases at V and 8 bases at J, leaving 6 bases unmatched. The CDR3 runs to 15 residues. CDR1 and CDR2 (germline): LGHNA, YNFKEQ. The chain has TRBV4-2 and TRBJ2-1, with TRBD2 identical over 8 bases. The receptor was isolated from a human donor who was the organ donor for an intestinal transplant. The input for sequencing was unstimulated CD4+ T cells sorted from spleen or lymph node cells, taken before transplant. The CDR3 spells CASSQDRKAGDEQFF. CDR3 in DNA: TGTGCCAGCAGCCAAGATCGGAAAGCGGGGGATGAGCAGTTCTTC.